This T cell receptor (beta chain) is drawn from a study of blood T cell repertoires in COVID-19. Study summary: The study drew acute and convalescent COVID-19 samples from the United States, Italy and Spain.

The germline gives CDR1 MNHNS, CDR2 SASEGT. This CDR3 is built from 14 residues. The V segment lost 6 bases and the J segment 6 bases; nucleotides outside the gene matches: 6. Sequencing was performed with immunoSEQ multiplex PCR; in TCRdb, only in-frame clones are kept and a portion is missing. There are around 310,000 clones in the sample; around 92% occur only once, and almost 9.5% lies in the top ten. The receptor comes from a woman in her thirties who had recovered from COVID-19. The sample was PBMCs or T cells enriched from blood (not recorded which). This chain connects TRBV6-1 to TRBJ2-2, with TRBD1 matching 8 bases. As DNA, the CDR3 is TGTGCCAGCAGCCAAATGACAGGGGCCGGGGAGCTGTTTTTT. Translation: CASSQMTGAGELFF.